This TCR beta chain was profiled in a study of T cells in Graves' hyperthyroidism and ophthalmopathy. Trimming cost V 5 bases and J 6 bases; bases outside gene matches: 4. In germline, CDR1 is LNHNV, CDR2 YYDKDF (reference sequence). The CDR3 covers 15 residues. What was amplified from RNA transcripts were TCR beta CDR3 regions. The primer set for the first-round RT-PCR of the TCR CDR3 was HTBI. MiXCR, run by TCRdb on the multiplex PCR reads, gives a single entry per CDR3 protein. The sample records over 650,000 distinct CDR3 sequences, 16% being singletons. This clonotype was seen repeatedly, ten times or more.

This receptor was identified in a man between 18 and 29 years old with Graves' hyperthyroidism. V gene TRBV15 combines with J gene TRBJ2-3, with 14 bases identical to TRBD2. Sequenced material: blood. This chain's CDR3 is CATSGGLAGDDTQYF. Written as DNA, the CDR3 is TGTGCCACCAGCGGGGGACTAGCGGGAGATGATACGCAGTATTTT.